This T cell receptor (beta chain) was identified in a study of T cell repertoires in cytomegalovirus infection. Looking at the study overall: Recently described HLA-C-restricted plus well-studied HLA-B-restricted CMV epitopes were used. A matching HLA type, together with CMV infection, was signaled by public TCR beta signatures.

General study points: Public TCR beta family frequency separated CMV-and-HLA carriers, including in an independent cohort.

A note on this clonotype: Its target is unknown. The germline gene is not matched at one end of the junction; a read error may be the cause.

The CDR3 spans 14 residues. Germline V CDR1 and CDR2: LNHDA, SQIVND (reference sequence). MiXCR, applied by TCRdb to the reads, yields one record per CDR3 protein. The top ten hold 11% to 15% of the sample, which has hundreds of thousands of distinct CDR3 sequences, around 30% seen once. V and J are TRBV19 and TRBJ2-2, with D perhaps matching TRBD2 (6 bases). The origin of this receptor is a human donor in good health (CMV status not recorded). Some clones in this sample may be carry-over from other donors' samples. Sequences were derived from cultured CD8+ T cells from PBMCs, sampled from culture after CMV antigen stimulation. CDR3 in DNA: TGTGCCAGTAGTAGGGGCTCCCCGGGCGGGAAGCTGTTTTTT. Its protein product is CASSRGSPGGKLFF. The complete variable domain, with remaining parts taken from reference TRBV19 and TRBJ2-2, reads DGGITQSPKYLFRKEGQNVTLSCEQNLNHDAMYWYRQDPGQGLRLIYYSQIVNDFQKGDIAEGYSVSREKKESFPLTVTSAQKNPTAFYLCASSRGSPGGKLFFGEGSRLTVL.